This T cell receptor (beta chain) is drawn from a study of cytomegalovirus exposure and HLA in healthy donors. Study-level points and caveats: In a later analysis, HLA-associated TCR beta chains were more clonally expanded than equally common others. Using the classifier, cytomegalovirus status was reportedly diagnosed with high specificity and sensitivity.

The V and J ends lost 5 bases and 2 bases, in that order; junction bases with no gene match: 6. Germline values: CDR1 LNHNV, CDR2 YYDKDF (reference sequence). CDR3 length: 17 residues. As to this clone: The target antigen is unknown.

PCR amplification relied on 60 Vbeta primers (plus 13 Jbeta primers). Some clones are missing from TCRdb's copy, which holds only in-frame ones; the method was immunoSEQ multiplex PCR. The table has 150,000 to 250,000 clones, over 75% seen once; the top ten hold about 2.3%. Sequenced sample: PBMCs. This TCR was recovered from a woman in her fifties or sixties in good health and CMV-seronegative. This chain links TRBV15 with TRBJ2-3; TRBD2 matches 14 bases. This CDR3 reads CATSGLTSGRATDTQYF. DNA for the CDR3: TGTGCCACCAGCGGCCTGACTAGCGGGAGGGCCACAGATACGCAGTATTTT. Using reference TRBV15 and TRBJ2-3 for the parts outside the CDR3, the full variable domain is DAMVIQNPRYQVTQFGKPVTLSCSQTLNHNVMYWYQQKSSQAPKLLFHYYDKDFNNEADTPDNFQSRRPNTSFCFLDIRSPGLGDTAMYLCATSGLTSGRATDTQYFGPGTRLTVL.